The 3 T cell receptor beta chains listed next were all sequenced from one sample in a study of blood T cell repertoires in COVID-19. TCRdb's table, derived via immunoSEQ multiplex PCR, lists solely in-frame clones and lacks some. The sample has some 240,000 clones; about 85% are singletons. The specimen was peripheral blood. These receptor sequences come from a man aged 55 to 70 who had recovered from COVID-19.

V is TRBV24-1 and J is TRBJ2-2; 8 bases agree with TRBD2. The V gene end was trimmed by 8 bases and the J gene end by 3 bases; junction bases not matched to a gene: 7. In germline, CDR1 is KGHDR, CDR2 SFDVKD. CDR3 size: 15 residues. The CDR3 DNA reads TGTGCCACCACCGACGGGGGGGCCCACACCGGGGAGCTGTTTTTT. The encoded protein is CATTDGGAHTGELFF.

The genes are TRBV6-1 and TRBJ2-2; 9 positions agree with TRBD1. The CDR3 totals 17 residues. CDR1 is MNHNS and CDR2 is SASEGT in the germline V gene. V was pared by 4 bases and J by 4 bases, with 10 bases of the junction left unmatched. The CDR3: CASSVPAGQGRTGELFF. In DNA, the CDR3 is TGTGCCAGCAGTGTCCCCGCGGGACAGGGCCGCACCGGGGAGCTGTTTTTT.

The J gene is TRBJ2-3, the V gene TRBV5-5; D ambiguous. Per germline, CDR1 SGHKS and CDR2 YYEKEE (reference sequence). The V end was cut by 0 bases, the J end by 2 bases, with 7 bases between. The length of the CDR3 is 14 residues. Here the CDR3 DNA reads TGTGCCAGCAGCTTGGTGAGCACCACAGATACGCAGTATTTT. Translation gives CASSLVSTTDTQYF.